A single sample is the source of the 8 T cell receptor beta chains below, sequenced in a study of T cell changes during pregnancy in multiple sclerosis. The method was immunoSEQ multiplex PCR; TCRdb's version includes in-frame clones alone and lacks a portion of them. The sample comprises approximately 120,000 clones, 90% to 98% of which are singletons, and 0.4% to 0.5% rests with the top ten. This sample comprised peripheral blood, obtained after pregnancy. The receptors were gathered from a female donor with multiple sclerosis, enrolled in a pregnancy study.

This clone was picked up a small number of times. The V call is TRBV5-1, the J call TRBJ2-7, with D maybe TRBD2 (7 bases). Trimming left V 6 bases short and J 5 bases short, with 18 bases between. Germline CDR1 reads SGHRS; CDR2 reads YFSETQ. This CDR3 has 14 amino acids. CDR3 nucleotide sequence: TGCGCCAGCACCGCGGGGGCGCAAAACCACGAGCAGTACTTC. Its protein is CASTAGAQNHEQYF.

V usage is TRBV27 and J usage is TRBJ1-2; tentatively, D is TRBD1 (6 bases). The CDR3 runs 15 residues. V was pared by 2 bases and J by 0 bases, with 10 bases between. Looked up from germline, CDR1 is MNHEY and CDR2 is SMNVEV (reference sequence). The chain's CDR3 is CASSLTGLPNYGYTF. As DNA, the CDR3 is TGTGCCAGCAGTTTAACAGGGTTACCTAACTATGGCTACACCTTC.

The chain combines TRBV7-6 with TRBJ2-2, with TRBD2 identical over 13 bases. The CDR3 is made up of 17 amino acids. The germline CDR1 and CDR2 sequences are SGHVS and FNYEAQ. J gave up 8 bases and V 5 bases, and 11 bases lay outside the gene matches. CDR3 coding DNA: TGTGCCAGCAGCCCCGTTGGGACTAGCGGGACGAAGGGGGAGCTGTTTTTT. This encodes CASSPVGTSGTKGELFF.

V gene TRBV9 combines with J gene TRBJ2-3; 8 bases are a match to TRBD1. This CDR3 has 15 amino acids. CDR1 is SGDLS, CDR2 YYNGEE, per germline. The ends lost 4 bases at V and 3 bases at J; junction bases unmatched: 7. DNA for the CDR3: TGTGCCAGCAGCCGCCAGGGGGCGAAAACAGATACGCAGTATTTT. Translation: CASSRQGAKTDTQYF.

V gene TRBV29-1 combines with J gene TRBJ1-2, with 8 bases aligning to TRBD1. The germline CDR1 and CDR2 sequences are SQVTM and ANQGSEA. V was pared by 6 bases and J by 2 bases, with 5 bases of the junction left unmatched. The CDR3 is made up of 13 amino acids. DNA of the CDR3: TGCAGCGTCGGCGGACAGGGCAACTATGGCTACACCTTC. Its translation is CSVGGQGNYGYTF.

This rearrangement joins TRBV29-1 to TRBJ2-5, with 9 bases lining up with TRBD1. CDR1 is SQVTM, CDR2 ANQGSEA, per germline. The trim removed 4 bases at V and 0 bases at J, leaving 9 bases unmatched. The CDR3 is 16 residues long. Here the CDR3 reads CSVVPTGGMYQETQYF. For the CDR3, the DNA is TGCAGCGTTGTACCCACAGGGGGCATGTACCAAGAGACCCAGTACTTC.

This rearrangement joins TRBV28 to TRBJ1-4; D ambiguous. Germline V gene sequence: CDR1 MDHEN, CDR2 SYDVKM. Trimming took 3 bases from V and 8 from J, leaving 10 bases between them. The CDR3 runs 13 residues. Written as DNA, the CDR3 is TGTGCCAGCAGTTTCCTCCTCCCGGAAAAACTGTTTTTT. Amino acid sequence: CASSFLLPEKLFF.

V is TRBV15 and J is TRBJ2-5; 14 bases line up with TRBD2. From germline, CDR1 is LNHNV and CDR2 YYDKDF (reference sequence). This CDR3 comprises 22 residues. V lost 5 bases to trimming and J lost 3 bases; unmatched junction nucleotides: 23. CDR3 sequence (DNA): TGTGCCACCAGCGGGGGATGGGGATCCGCGACTAGCGGGAGGGCCATTGAAGAGACCCAGTACTTC. Translation gives CATSGGWGSATSGRAIEETQYF.